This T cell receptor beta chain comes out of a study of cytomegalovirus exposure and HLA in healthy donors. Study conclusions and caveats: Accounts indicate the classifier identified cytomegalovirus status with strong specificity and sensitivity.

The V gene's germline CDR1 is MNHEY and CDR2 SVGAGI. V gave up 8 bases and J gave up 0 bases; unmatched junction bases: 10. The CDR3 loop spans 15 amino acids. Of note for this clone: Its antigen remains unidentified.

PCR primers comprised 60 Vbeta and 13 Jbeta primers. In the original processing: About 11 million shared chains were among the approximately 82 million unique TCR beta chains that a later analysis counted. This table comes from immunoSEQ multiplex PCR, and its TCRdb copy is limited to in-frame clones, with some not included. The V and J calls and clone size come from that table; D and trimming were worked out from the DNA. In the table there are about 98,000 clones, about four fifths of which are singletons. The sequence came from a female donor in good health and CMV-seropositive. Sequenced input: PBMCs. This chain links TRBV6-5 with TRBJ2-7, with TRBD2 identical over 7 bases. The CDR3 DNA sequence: TGTGCCAGCTCGAGGGAGGGAGCGCCCTCCTACGAGCAGTACTTC. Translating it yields CASSREGAPSYEQYF.